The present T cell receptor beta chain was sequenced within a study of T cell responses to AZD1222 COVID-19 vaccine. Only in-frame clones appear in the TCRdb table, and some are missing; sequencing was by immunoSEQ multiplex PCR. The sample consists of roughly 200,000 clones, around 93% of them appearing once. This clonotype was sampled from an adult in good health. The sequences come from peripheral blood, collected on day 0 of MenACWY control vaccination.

CDR3 in DNA: TGTGCCAGCGGATCCTACGCCGGGACGGCGAGCTACACCTTC. The encoded protein is CASGSYAGTASYTF. The V call is TRBV7-2, the J call TRBJ1-2; a possible D gene is TRBD1 (5 bases). The germline V gene encodes CDR1 SGHTA and CDR2 FQGNSA. This CDR3 comprises 14 residues. V gave up 8 bases and J gave up 9 bases, with 22 bases separating them.